This T cell receptor (beta chain) was sequenced during a study of cytomegalovirus exposure and HLA in healthy donors. The CDR3 runs to 14 residues. Germline CDR1 reads SGHDN; CDR2 reads FVKESK. Trimming removed 5 bases from V and 5 bases from J; junction bases left unmatched: 7. 13 Jbeta primers and 60 Vbeta primers were used for the PCR. Sequenced by immunoSEQ multiplex PCR; TCRdb stores in-frame clones only, minus some. The table has some 97,000 clones, roughly 82% seen once. The receptor was derived from a woman aged 18-30 years in good health and CMV-seronegative. This sequence joins TRBV14 and TRBJ1-2; TRBD1 agrees at 8 bases. Sequenced: PBMCs. The CDR3 nucleotides read TGTGCCAGCAGCAAGGGACAGGCTCCATATGGCTACACCTTC. Amino acids: CASSKGQAPYGYTF.